Sequencing of this T cell receptor (beta chain) was carried out in a study of cytotoxic CD8 clonotypes in ibrutinib-treated CLL. Study as a whole: Specimens for response were gathered following a median about a year of therapy, spanning 6 to 36. Findings and caveats of the study: Sustained-remission and progressing patients' sampling times differed.

V was cut by 5 bases and J by 7 bases, with 15 bases left in between. This CDR3 has 15 amino acids. The V gene's germline CDR1 is MNHEY and CDR2 SVGAGI. This clone was counted a single time. Its antigen is as yet unknown. Assay: immunoSEQ multiplex PCR; the TCRdb copy retains only in-frame clones and omits some. The top ten clones hold around 3.3% of a sample with some 120,000 clones, around 84% of them seen once. The chain combines TRBV6-5 with TRBJ1-6; TRBD1 might be the D (6 bases). The receptor comes from a human donor with chronic lymphocytic leukemia. The sequencing used PBMCs, collected after 24 months of ibrutinib treatment. The CDR3 DNA reads as TGTGCCAGCAGTGGGGGGGCCTTAACCAATTCACCCCTCCACTTT. Translated: CASSGGALTNSPLHF.